This T cell receptor beta chain was identified during a study of T cells in Graves' hyperthyroidism and ophthalmopathy. Researchers amplified the TCR beta CDR3 regions from RNA transcripts. HTBI primers were the set used in a first-round RT-PCR of the TCR CDR3. TCRdb re-analysed the multiplex PCR reads in MiXCR, keeping a single row per CDR3 protein. The sample lists 400,000 to 550,000 distinct CDR3 sequences; about an eighth were seen once. Overall study results and limits: The blood repertoire included most of the expanded thyroid clonotypes above 0.001.

V was cut by 0 bases and J by 0 bases, with 6 bases left in between. The germline CDR1 and CDR2 sequences are DFQATT and SNEGSKA (reference sequence). The CDR3 totals 14 residues. This clonotype has ten or more counts. The antigen remains undetermined. Stability of Graves' hyperthyroidism was defined as absent ophthalmopathy progression within 18 months. Patients aged 18 to 65 had newly diagnosed hyperthyroidism of under 2 months' duration. This sequence was found in a woman aged 18 to 35 with Graves' hyperthyroidism. The sample taken for sequencing was blood. This chain links TRBV20-1 with TRBJ1-5; no reliable D call. CDR3 loop: CSARDTNSNQPQHF. CDR3 sequence (DNA): TGCAGTGCTAGAGACACCAATAGCAATCAGCCCCAGCATTTT.